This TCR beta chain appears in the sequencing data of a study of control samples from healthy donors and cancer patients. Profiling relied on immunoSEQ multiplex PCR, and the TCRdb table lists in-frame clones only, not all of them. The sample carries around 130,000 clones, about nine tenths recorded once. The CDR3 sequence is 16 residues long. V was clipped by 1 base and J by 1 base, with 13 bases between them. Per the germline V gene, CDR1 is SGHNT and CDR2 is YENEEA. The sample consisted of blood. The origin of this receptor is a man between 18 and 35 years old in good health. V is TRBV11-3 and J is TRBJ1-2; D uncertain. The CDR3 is CASSLVSGKVNYGYTF. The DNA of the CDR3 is TGTGCCAGCAGCTTAGTGTCGGGGAAAGTTAACTATGGCTACACCTTC.